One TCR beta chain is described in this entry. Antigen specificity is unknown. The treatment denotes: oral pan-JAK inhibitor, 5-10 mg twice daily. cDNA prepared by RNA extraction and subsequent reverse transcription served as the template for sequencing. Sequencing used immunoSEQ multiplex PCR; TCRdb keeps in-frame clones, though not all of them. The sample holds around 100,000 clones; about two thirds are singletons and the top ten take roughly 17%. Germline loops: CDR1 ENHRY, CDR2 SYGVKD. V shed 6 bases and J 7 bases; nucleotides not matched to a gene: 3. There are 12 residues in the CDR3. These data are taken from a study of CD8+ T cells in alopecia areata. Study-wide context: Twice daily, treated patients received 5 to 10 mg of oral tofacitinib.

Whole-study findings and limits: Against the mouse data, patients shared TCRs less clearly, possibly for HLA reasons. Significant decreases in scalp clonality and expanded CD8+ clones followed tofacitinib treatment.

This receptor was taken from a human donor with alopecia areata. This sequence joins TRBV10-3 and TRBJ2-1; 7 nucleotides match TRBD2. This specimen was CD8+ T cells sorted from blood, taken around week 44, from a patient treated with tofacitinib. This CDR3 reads CAIRRENNEQFF. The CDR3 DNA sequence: TGTGCCATCAGGCGGGAGAATAATGAGCAGTTCTTC.